These 7 T cell receptor beta chains share one sample of origin, sequenced in a study of monozygotic twins with inflammatory bowel disease. Each CDR3 protein gets one entry in TCRdb, which reprocessed the 5' RACE reads and gives no DNA. This table holds about 140,000 distinct CDR3 sequences. Specimen: blood. Receptor source: a human donor with ulcerative colitis or Crohn's disease, or a healthy co-twin of an affected twin (not recorded which).

The V gene is TRBV12-3 or TRBV12-4, the J gene TRBJ2-5; TCRdb selects TRBD2, and the lack of DNA leaves this call unchecked. This CDR3 spans 18 amino acids. Here the CDR3 reads CASIAGGVLSKIQETQYF.

Here the CDR3 reads CASSLGQTRLTGELFF. The rearrangement joins TRBV5-1 to TRBJ2-2; TCRdb proposes TRBD2, but this gene call is untestable without DNA. Per germline, CDR1 SGHRS and CDR2 YFSETQ. This CDR3 contains 16 residues.

The rearrangement uses TRBV24-1 and TRBJ2-1; TCRdb's D gene call, TRBD1, goes unchecked for lack of DNA. The germline gives CDR1 KGHDR, CDR2 SFDVKD. This CDR3 is built from 16 residues. The CDR3: CATSGAPGQGVPEQFF.

This chain joins TRBV10-3 and TRBJ1-1; no DNA is available, so the TRBD1 call from TCRdb remains unchecked. CDR1 and CDR2 (germline): ENHRY, SYGVKD. This CDR3 region has 14 residues. The CDR3 protein is CAITLGGMNTEAFF.

The gene calls are TRBV27 and TRBJ2-2; TCRdb reports TRBD1, a call that lacks DNA to check it against. The CDR3 runs 11 residues. CDR1 and CDR2 (germline): MNHEY, SMNVEV (reference sequence). This chain's CDR3 is CASRQGRELFF.

The CDR3 region is CASSLPPLERGGPRNTGELFF. V is TRBV5-1 and J is TRBJ2-2; TCRdb lists TRBD2, though no DNA is available to test this call. The CDR3 contains 21 residues. CDR1 SGHRS and CDR2 YFSETQ come from the germline V gene.

V usage is TRBV5-1 and J usage is TRBJ1-1; TCRdb designates TRBD1, a call that cannot be tested without DNA. CDR1 and CDR2 (germline): SGHRS, YFSETQ. The CDR3 spans 16 residues. CDR3 region: CASSQQPGQGGTEAFF.